This TCR beta chain was found in a study of blood T cell repertoires in COVID-19. Across the study: The origin of the acute and convalescent COVID-19 samples was the United States, Italy and Spain.

Germline assignment: CDR1 SEHNR and CDR2 FQNEAQ (reference sequence). The CDR3 totals 16 residues. V gave up 4 bases and J gave up 5 bases; unmatched junction bases: 7. Repertoires were generated with immunoSEQ multiplex PCR, while TCRdb's copy carries only in-frame clones and drops some. The sample holds some 200,000 clones, around 82% seen once. Participant-given clinical history determined each cohort assignment. Sequencing input: PBMCs or T cells enriched from blood (not recorded which). The origin of this receptor is a woman aged 50 to 65 who had been exposed to COVID-19. This chain joins TRBV7-9 and TRBJ2-3; 12 bases are shared with TRBD2. This CDR3 reads CASSSWTSGVGDTQYF. Written as DNA, the CDR3 is TGTGCCAGCAGCTCATGGACTAGCGGGGTGGGAGATACGCAGTATTTT.